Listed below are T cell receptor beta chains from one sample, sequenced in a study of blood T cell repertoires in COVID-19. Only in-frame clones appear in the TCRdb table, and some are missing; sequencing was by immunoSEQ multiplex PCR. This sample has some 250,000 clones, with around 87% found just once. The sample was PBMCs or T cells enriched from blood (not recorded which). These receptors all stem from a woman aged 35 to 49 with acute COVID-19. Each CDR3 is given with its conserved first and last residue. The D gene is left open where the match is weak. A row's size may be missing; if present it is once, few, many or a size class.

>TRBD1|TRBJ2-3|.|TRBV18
TGTGCCAGCTCACCGACCTCAGACAGGGGTGGAGATACGCAGTATTTT
CASSPTSDRGGDTQYF
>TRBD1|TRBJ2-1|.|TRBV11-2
TGTGCCAGCAGCACAAAACAGGGGGCCTCTACCCGCAATGAGCAGTTCTTC
CASSTKQGASTRNEQFF
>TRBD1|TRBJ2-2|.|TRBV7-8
TGTGCCAGCAGCCCGATGGGGACAGTAAACACCGGGGAGCTGTTTTTT
CASSPMGTVNTGELFF
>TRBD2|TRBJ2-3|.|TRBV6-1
TGTGCCAGCAGTGAAGAGGTGGGAGGGAGGACAGATACGCAGTATTTT
CASSEEVGGRTDTQYF
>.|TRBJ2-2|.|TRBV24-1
TGTGCCACCAGCGGGCTTAGAGGAGGGAACACCGGGGAGCTGTTTTTT
CATSGLRGGNTGELFF
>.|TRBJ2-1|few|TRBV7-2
TGTGCCAGCAGCTTAGCGGGAGCCTCCTACAATGAGCAGTTCTTC
CASSLAGASYNEQFF
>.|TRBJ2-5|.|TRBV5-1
TGCGCCAGCAGCTCCAGGGGTGGGGAGACCCAGTACTTC
CASSSRGGETQYF
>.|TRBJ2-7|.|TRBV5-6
TGTGCCAGCAGCTCGGTCGGAGATTACGAGCAGTACTTC
CASSSVGDYEQYF
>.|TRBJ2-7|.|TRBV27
TGTGCCAGCAGAACACAGGGTTACCCCTACGAGCAGTACTTC
CASRTQGYPYEQYF
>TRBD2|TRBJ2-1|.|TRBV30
TGTGCCTGGAGATTCAGCGGGGCTCTCAATGAGCAGTTCTTC
CAWRFSGALNEQFF
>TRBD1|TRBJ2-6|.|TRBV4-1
TGCGCCAGCAGCCCCCGGGACAGGGACTTCTCTGGGGCCAACGTCCTGACTTTC
CASSPRDRDFSGANVLTF
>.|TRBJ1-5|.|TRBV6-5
TGTGCCACCGAGGGAGGGGATGATAGCAATCAGCCCCAGCATTTT
CATEGGDDSNQPQHF
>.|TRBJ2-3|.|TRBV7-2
TGTGCCAGCACCCTAAGGCGGGGAGATACGCAGTATTTT
CASTLRRGDTQYF
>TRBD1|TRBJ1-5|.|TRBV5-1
TGCGCCAGCAGCTTGGGACAGGGGGTAGTCCGTGATAGCAATCAGCCCCAGCATTTT
CASSLGQGVVRDSNQPQHF
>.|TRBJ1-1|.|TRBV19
TGTGCCAGTAGTATATCCCCAGGGATGAACACTGAAGCTTTCTTT
CASSISPGMNTEAFF
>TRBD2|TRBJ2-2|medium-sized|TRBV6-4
TGTGCCAGCAGTGAGGGACTAGCGACGGCCGGGGAGCTGTTTTTT
CASSEGLATAGELFF
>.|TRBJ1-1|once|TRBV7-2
TGTGCCAGCGCAAACAGGGAGGGCACTGAAGCTTTCTTT
CASANREGTEAFF
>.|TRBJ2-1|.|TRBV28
TGTGCCAGCAGTTTACAGCGGCACTCCTACAATGAGCAGTTCTTC
CASSLQRHSYNEQFF
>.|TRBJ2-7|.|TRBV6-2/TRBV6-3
TGTGCCAGCAGTCAATTTTTTTGGAGGATTTCAGGAGCCTACGAGCAGTACTTC
CASSQFFWRISGAYEQYF
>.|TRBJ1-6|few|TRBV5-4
TGTGCCAGCACCACGGGAGATTCACCCCTCCACTTT
CASTTGDSPLHF
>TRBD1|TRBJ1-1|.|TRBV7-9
TGTGCCAGCAGCTTAGGGACAGGGTTCACTGAAGCTTTCTTT
CASSLGTGFTEAFF
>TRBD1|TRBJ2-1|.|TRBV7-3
TGTGCCAGCAGCCCTAGGACAGGGGGCGAGCAGTTCTTC
CASSPRTGGEQFF
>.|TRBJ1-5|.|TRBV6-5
TGTGCCAGCAGTAGAGCCAGGGGCAATCAGCCCCAGCATTTT
CASSRARGNQPQHF
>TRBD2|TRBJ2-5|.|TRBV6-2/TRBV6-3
TGTGCCAGCAGTTACGGCGGGAGGGGCCGGGAGACCCAGTACTTC
CASSYGGRGRETQYF
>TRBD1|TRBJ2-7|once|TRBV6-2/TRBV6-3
TGTGCCAGCAGTACGGGGACAGGTTACTACGAGCAGTACTTC
CASSTGTGYYEQYF
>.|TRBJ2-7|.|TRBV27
TGTGCCAGCAGTTTCTCTAGCTCCTACGAGCAGTACTTC
CASSFSSSYEQYF
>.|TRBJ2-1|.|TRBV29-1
TGCAGCGTTGGGGGCAGCTCCTACAATGAGCAGTTCTTC
CSVGGSSYNEQFF
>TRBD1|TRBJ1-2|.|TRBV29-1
TGCAGCGTAGATCCGGGACAGAACTATGGCTACACCTTC
CSVDPGQNYGYTF
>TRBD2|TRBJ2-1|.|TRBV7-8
TGTGCCAGCAGCCCGGGACTAGCGGGAGCGGATGAGCAGTTCTTC
CASSPGLAGADEQFF
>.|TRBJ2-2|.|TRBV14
TGTGCCAGCAGCCAATACGGTCCCACCGGGGAGCTGTTTTTT
CASSQYGPTGELFF
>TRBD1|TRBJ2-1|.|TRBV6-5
TGTGCCAGCAGGGCGACAGGGGTCTACAATGAGCAGTTCTTC
CASRATGVYNEQFF
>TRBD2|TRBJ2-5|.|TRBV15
TGTGCCACCAGCAGAGATGGGACTAGCGCCGCAGAGACCCAGTACTTC
CATSRDGTSAAETQYF
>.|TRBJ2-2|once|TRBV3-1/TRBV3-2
TGTGCCAGCAGCGGTACAGGATATAACACCGGGGAGCTGTTTTTT
CASSGTGYNTGELFF
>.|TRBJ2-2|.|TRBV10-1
TGCGCCAGCAGTGGTTGGACTAACACCGGGGAGCTGTTTTTT
CASSGWTNTGELFF
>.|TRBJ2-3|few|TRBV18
TGTGCCAGCTCACTCACTAGAACTGGCACAGATACGCAGTATTTT
CASSLTRTGTDTQYF
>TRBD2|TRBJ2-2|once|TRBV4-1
TGCGCCAGCAGCCCTAGCGGGAGGGCCCTATGGGGTTCGGGGGAGCTGTTTTTT
CASSPSGRALWGSGELFF
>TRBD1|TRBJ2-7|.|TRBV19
TGTGCCAGTAGTAAAGACCGGGACAGGGTGGTCTACGAGCAGTACTTC
CASSKDRDRVVYEQYF
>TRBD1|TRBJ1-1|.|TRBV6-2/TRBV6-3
TGTGCCAGCAGTTACACCGAGGACAGGGGGAACACTGAAGCTTTCTTT
CASSYTEDRGNTEAFF
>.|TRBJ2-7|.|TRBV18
TGTGCCAGCTCACTCGAACCAAGAGGGAAGCCTTCCTACGAGCAGTACTTC
CASSLEPRGKPSYEQYF
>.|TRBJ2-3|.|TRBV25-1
TGTGCCAGCAGCGCCCGAGGACAGAAAAACACAGATACGCAGTATTTT
CASSARGQKNTDTQYF
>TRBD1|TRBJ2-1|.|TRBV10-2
TGCGCCAGCAGTGAGTCGCGGGGACAGGGGAGGAATGAGCAGTTCTTC
CASSESRGQGRNEQFF
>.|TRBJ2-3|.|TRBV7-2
TGTGCCAGCAGTTACGGAGTCGGCACAGATACGCAGTATTTT
CASSYGVGTDTQYF
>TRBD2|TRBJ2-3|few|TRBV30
TGTGCCTGGAGTGTAACCGGGAGGGGCACAGATACGCAGTATTTT
CAWSVTGRGTDTQYF
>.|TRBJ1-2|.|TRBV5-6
TGTGCCAGCAGCCTACTGACAGCTCCCTATGGCTACACCTTC
CASSLLTAPYGYTF
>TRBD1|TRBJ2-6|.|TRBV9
TGTGCCAGCAGCGTAGAGCCGGACAGGACCTCTGGGGCCAACGTCCTGACTTTC
CASSVEPDRTSGANVLTF
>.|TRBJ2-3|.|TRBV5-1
TGCGCCAGCAGCTTGGATCCCCCGGATACGCAGTATTTT
CASSLDPPDTQYF
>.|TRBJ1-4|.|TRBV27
TGTGCCAGCAGAATTGGGGGGGTTGGTGAAAAACTGTTTTTT
CASRIGGVGEKLFF
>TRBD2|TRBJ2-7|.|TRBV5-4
TGTGCCAGCAGCTTGACTAGCGTTTCCGAGCAGTACTTC
CASSLTSVSEQYF
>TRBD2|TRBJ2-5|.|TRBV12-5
TGTGCTAGTGGTCGTACTAGCGTACAAGAGACCCAGTACTTC
CASGRTSVQETQYF
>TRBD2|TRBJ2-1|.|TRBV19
TGTGCCAGTAGTGTCCTAGCGGGAGGGGGGGGCAATGAGCAGTTCTTC
CASSVLAGGGGNEQFF